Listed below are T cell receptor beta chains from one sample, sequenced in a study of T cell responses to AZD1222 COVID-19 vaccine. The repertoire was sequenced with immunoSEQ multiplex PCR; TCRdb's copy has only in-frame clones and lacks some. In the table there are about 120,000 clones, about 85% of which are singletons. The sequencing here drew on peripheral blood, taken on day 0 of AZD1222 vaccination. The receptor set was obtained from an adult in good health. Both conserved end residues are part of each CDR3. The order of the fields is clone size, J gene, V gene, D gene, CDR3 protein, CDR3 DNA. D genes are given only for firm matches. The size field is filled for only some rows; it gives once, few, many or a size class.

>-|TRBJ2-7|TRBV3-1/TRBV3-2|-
CASSLRGPRVAYEQYF
TGTGCCAGCAGCCTGAGGGGACCCCGGGTGGCCTACGAGCAGTACTTC
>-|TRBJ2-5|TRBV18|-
CTSSYQETQYF
TGTACCAGCTCATACCAAGAGACCCAGTACTTC
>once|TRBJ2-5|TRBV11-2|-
CASSLVRETQYF
TGTGCCAGCAGCCTAGTTCGGGAGACCCAGTACTTC
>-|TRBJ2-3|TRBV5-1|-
CASSLLGGGSGDTQYF
TGCGCCAGCAGCTTGTTAGGCGGGGGCAGTGGAGATACGCAGTATTTT
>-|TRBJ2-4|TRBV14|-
CASSQGGYIQYF
TGTGCCAGCAGCCAAGGCGGGTACATTCAGTACTTC
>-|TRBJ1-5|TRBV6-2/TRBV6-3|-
CASSYSRPEVGPQHF
TGTGCCAGCAGTTACTCAAGACCCGAGGTCGGGCCCCAGCATTTT
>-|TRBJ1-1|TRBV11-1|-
CASSLGENTEAFF
TGTGCCAGCAGCCTAGGGGAAAACACTGAAGCTTTCTTT
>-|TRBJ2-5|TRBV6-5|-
CASSYGVPQGETQYF
TGTGCCAGCAGTTACGGCGTCCCCCAGGGAGAGACCCAGTACTTC
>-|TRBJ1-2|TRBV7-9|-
CASSSYSFSNYGYTF
TGTGCCAGCAGCTCATACAGTTTCTCCAACTATGGCTACACCTTC
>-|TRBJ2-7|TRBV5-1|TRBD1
CASSPGQGAVAYEQYF
TGCGCCAGCAGCCCAGGACAGGGTGCCGTTGCCTACGAGCAGTACTTC
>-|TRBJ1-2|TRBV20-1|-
CSVGGGGYTF
TGCAGTGTGGGGGGAGGTGGCTACACCTTC
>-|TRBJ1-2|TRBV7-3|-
CASSLGNGLYGYTF
TGTGCCAGCAGCTTGGGCAACGGGCTGTATGGCTACACCTTC
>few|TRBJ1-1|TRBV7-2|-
CASSFLGLRNGNTEAFF
TGTGCCAGCAGCTTTCTAGGGCTCAGGAATGGAAACACTGAAGCTTTCTTT
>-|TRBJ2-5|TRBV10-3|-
CAISDTRREGGRDQETQYF
TGTGCCATCAGTGACACCCGCAGGGAAGGTGGACGTGACCAAGAGACCCAGTACTTC
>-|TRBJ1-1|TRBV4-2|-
CASSRVGQLNTEAFF
TGTGCCAGCAGCCGAGTAGGACAGTTGAACACTGAAGCTTTCTTT
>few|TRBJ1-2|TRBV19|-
CASVEYKGQAFYGYTF
TGTGCCAGCGTAGAGTATAAGGGGCAGGCCTTCTATGGCTACACCTTC
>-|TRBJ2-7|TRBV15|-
CATSSRVKATYEQYF
TGTGCCACCAGCAGTAGAGTGAAAGCCACCTACGAGCAGTACTTC
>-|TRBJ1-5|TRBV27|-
CASGVGQPQHF
TGTGCCAGCGGGGTCGGACAGCCCCAGCATTTT
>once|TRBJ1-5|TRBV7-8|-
CASSFRGDQPQHF
TGTGCCAGCAGCTTTAGAGGAGATCAGCCCCAGCATTTT
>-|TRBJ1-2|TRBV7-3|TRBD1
CASSQTGTANYGYTF
TGTGCCAGCAGCCAAACTGGGACAGCTAACTATGGCTACACCTTC
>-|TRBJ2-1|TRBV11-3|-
CASSLIRGNEQFF
TGTGCCAGCAGCTTGATTCGAGGCAATGAGCAGTTCTTC
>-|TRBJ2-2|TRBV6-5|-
CASLLDSRGAGELFF
TGTGCCAGCCTGTTGGACAGCCGAGGGGCCGGGGAGCTGTTTTTT
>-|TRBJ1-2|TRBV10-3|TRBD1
CATKQGNYGYTF
TGTGCCACTAAACAGGGGAACTATGGCTACACCTTC
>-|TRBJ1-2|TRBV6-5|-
CASSYLGGYEGYTF
TGTGCCAGCAGTTACCTAGGGGGATACGAAGGCTACACCTTC
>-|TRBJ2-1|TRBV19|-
CASCQRGLGNEQFF
TGTGCCAGCTGCCAAAGGGGGTTGGGCAATGAGCAGTTCTTC
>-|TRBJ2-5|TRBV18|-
CASSSKQETQYF
TGTGCCAGCTCAAGTAAACAAGAGACCCAGTACTTC
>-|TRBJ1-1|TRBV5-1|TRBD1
CASSSGQANTEAFF
TGCGCCAGCAGCTCCGGACAGGCGAACACTGAAGCTTTCTTT
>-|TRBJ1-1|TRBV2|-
CASGSAGNTEAFF
TGTGCCAGCGGGTCGGCGGGGAACACTGAAGCTTTCTTT
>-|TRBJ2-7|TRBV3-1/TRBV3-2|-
CASSQGTDMEQYF
TGTGCCAGCAGCCAAGGTACCGACATGGAGCAGTACTTC
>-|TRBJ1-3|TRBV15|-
CATAGQSGWRNTIYF
TGTGCCACCGCGGGGCAAAGCGGTTGGAGGAACACCATATATTTT
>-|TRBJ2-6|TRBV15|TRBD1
CATSRATPGQGVTGANVLTF
TGTGCCACCAGCAGAGCGACGCCGGGACAGGGGGTGACTGGGGCCAACGTCCTGACTTTC
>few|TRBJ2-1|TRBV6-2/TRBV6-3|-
CASSYVLEHGEQFF
TGTGCCAGCAGTTACGTGCTTGAACATGGTGAGCAGTTCTTC
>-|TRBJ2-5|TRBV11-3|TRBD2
CASSPGGGQETQYF
TGTGCCAGCAGCCCCGGGGGGGGCCAAGAGACCCAGTACTTC
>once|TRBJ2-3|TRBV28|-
CASRSAGSGGGDTQYF
TGTGCCAGCAGATCCGCGGGGTCGGGGGGCGGCGATACGCAGTATTTT
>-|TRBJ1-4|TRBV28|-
CASSRRQAYYEKLFF
TGTGCCAGCAGTAGGCGGCAAGCTTACTATGAAAAACTGTTTTTT
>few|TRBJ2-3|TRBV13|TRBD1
CASSPRTGGTDTQYF
TGTGCCAGCAGCCCAAGGACAGGCGGCACAGATACGCAGTATTTT
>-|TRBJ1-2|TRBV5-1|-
CASSGTQGSDGYTF
TGCGCCAGCAGCGGGACACAGGGATCAGATGGCTACACCTTC
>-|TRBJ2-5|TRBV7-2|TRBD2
CASSPSSGGEQETQYF
TGTGCCAGCAGCCCATCTAGCGGGGGGGAACAAGAGACCCAGTACTTC
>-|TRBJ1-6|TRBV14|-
CASSLNLFNSPLHF
TGTGCCAGCAGCCTGAACCTCTTTAATTCACCCCTCCACTTT
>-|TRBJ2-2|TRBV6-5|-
CASIGPDGDTGELFF
TGTGCCAGCATCGGGCCCGACGGTGACACCGGGGAGCTGTTTTTT
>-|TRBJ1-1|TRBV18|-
CASSSGQNTEAFF
TGTGCCAGCTCATCGGGACAGAACACTGAAGCTTTCTTT